This T cell receptor (beta chain) was documented in a study of response to subunit inactivated influenza vaccine. V gave up 4 bases and J gave up 1 base, with 9 bases separating them. Per germline, CDR1 SGHDT and CDR2 YYEEEE. This CDR3 comprises 13 residues. Study-level points and caveats: Every seasonal influenza vaccination brings in few new T cells, the authors suggested.

This clonotype was seen a handful of times. Its antigen remains unknown. MiXCR, applied by TCRdb to the RT-PCR reads, yields one record per CDR3 protein. The sample includes some 550,000 distinct CDR3 sequences, under 30% of them seen just once. The same specimen was also included in a second study, on T cells expressing NK-cell markers. That report adds: UMIs accompanied the 5'RACE template switching by which TCR beta cDNA was made. The eight sequenced donors comprised seven who were HCMV-seropositive and one who was seronegative. The authors applied an anti-gamma-delta TCR antibody in several experiments, and it restricted sorting to alpha-beta TCR T cells. Dominant NKG2C+ clonotypes were found to form about 1.0-7.0% of CD8+ T cells in about 6 donors.

V is TRBV5-6 and J is TRBJ2-7; D is undetermined. The starting material was CD4+ T cells sorted from PBMCs, obtained roughly 13 days after vaccination. The TCR comes from a man aged 50-60 years who received an inactivated influenza vaccine. CDR3 loop: CASSGVVSYEQYF. DNA of the CDR3: TGTGCCAGCAGCGGGGTTGTGTCCTACGAGCAGTACTTC. Using reference TRBV5-6 and TRBJ2-7 for the parts outside the CDR3, the full variable domain is DAGVTQSPTHLIKTRGQQVTLRCSPKSGHDTVSWYQQALGQGPQFIFQYYEEEERQRGNFPDRFSGHQFPNYSSELNVNALLLGDSALYLCASSGVVSYEQYFGPGTRLTVT.